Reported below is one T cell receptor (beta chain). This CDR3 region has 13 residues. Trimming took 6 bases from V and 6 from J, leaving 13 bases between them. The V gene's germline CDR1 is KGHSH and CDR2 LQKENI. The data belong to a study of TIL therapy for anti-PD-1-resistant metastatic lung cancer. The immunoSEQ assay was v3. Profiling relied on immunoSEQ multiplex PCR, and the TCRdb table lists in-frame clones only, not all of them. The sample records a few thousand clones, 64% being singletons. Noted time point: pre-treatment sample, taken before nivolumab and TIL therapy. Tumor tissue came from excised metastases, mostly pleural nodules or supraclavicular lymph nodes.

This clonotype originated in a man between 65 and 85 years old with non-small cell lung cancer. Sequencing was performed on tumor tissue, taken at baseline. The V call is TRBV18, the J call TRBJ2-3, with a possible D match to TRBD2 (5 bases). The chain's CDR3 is CASSREASDTQYF. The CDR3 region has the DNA TGTGCCAGCTCCCGGGAAGCCTCGGATACGCAGTATTTT.